The rows below give T cell receptor beta chains drawn from one sample of a study of shared clonotypes between healthy human individuals. Profiling relied on immunoSEQ multiplex PCR, and the TCRdb table lists in-frame clones only, not all of them. This table has roughly 300,000 clones, around nine tenths appearing once. Sequenced: memory CD8+ T cells sorted from blood. The source is a man in his late teens or twenties in good health. CDR3s include the opening cysteine and the closing phenylalanine or tryptophan. The order of the fields is J gene, D gene, clone size, V gene, CDR3 protein, CDR3 DNA. D genes are given only for firm matches. For some rows the clone size is stated as once, few or many, or as a class when expanded; others skip it.

J gene: TRBJ2-7
D gene: TRBD1
clone size: once
V gene: TRBV7-9
CDR3 protein: CASSSDRVGSWEQYF
CDR3 DNA: TGTGCCAGCAGCTCCGACAGGGTGGGTTCGTGGGAGCAGTACTTC

J gene: TRBJ1-1
D gene: NA
clone size: NA
V gene: TRBV6-5
CDR3 protein: CASRRDGMNTEAFF
CDR3 DNA: TGTGCCAGCAGGCGGGACGGTATGAACACTGAAGCTTTCTTT

J gene: TRBJ2-1
D gene: NA
clone size: NA
V gene: TRBV6-5
CDR3 protein: CASSYRGNEQFF
CDR3 DNA: TGTGCCAGCAGTTACAGGGGTAATGAGCAGTTCTTC

J gene: TRBJ1-2
D gene: NA
clone size: NA
V gene: TRBV7-9
CDR3 protein: CASSSSRIARENYGYTF
CDR3 DNA: TGTGCCAGCAGCTCATCCCGTATCGCCAGGGAAAACTATGGCTACACCTTC

J gene: TRBJ1-1
D gene: NA
clone size: NA
V gene: TRBV6-6
CDR3 protein: CASSYHPFGTEAFF
CDR3 DNA: TGTGCCAGCAGTTATCACCCGTTTGGGACTGAAGCTTTCTTT

J gene: TRBJ2-1
D gene: NA
clone size: NA
V gene: TRBV4-1
CDR3 protein: CASSLYAGDVYNEQFF
CDR3 DNA: TGCGCCAGCAGCCTCTACGCAGGAGACGTCTACAATGAGCAGTTCTTC

J gene: TRBJ1-2
D gene: NA
clone size: NA
V gene: TRBV12-5
CDR3 protein: CASGLAHGYGYTF
CDR3 DNA: TGTGCTAGTGGTTTGGCACATGGCTATGGCTACACCTTC

J gene: TRBJ2-1
D gene: NA
clone size: few
V gene: TRBV30
CDR3 protein: CAWSVSWGNEQFF
CDR3 DNA: TGTGCCTGGAGTGTATCCTGGGGCAATGAGCAGTTCTTC

J gene: TRBJ2-7
D gene: TRBD2
clone size: NA
V gene: TRBV4-3
CDR3 protein: CASSQGLAGPYEQYF
CDR3 DNA: TGCGCCAGCAGCCAAGGACTAGCGGGACCCTACGAGCAGTACTTC

J gene: TRBJ2-7
D gene: NA
clone size: NA
V gene: TRBV5-6
CDR3 protein: CASSFEGLIYEQYF
CDR3 DNA: TGTGCCAGCAGCTTTGAAGGACTAATATACGAGCAGTACTTC

J gene: TRBJ2-5
D gene: TRBD2
clone size: NA
V gene: TRBV2
CDR3 protein: CASSYSGGAYQETQYF
CDR3 DNA: TGTGCCAGCAGTTATAGCGGGGGGGCATACCAAGAGACCCAGTACTTC

J gene: TRBJ2-2
D gene: NA
clone size: NA
V gene: TRBV14
CDR3 protein: CASSQGVWDNTGELFF
CDR3 DNA: TGTGCCAGCAGCCAAGGAGTTTGGGATAACACCGGGGAGCTGTTTTTT

J gene: TRBJ2-5
D gene: NA
clone size: NA
V gene: TRBV7-9
CDR3 protein: CASSLRDPQETQYF
CDR3 DNA: TGTGCCAGCAGCTTGCGGGACCCCCAAGAGACCCAGTACTTC

J gene: TRBJ1-5
D gene: TRBD1
clone size: NA
V gene: TRBV9
CDR3 protein: CANGGQGPNQPQHF
CDR3 DNA: TGTGCCAACGGGGGACAGGGACCCAATCAGCCCCAGCATTTT

J gene: TRBJ1-5
D gene: TRBD1
clone size: NA
V gene: TRBV7-6
CDR3 protein: CASSATGGNQPQHF
CDR3 DNA: TGTGCCAGCAGCGCGACAGGGGGCAATCAGCCCCAGCATTTT

J gene: TRBJ2-3
D gene: TRBD2
clone size: NA
V gene: TRBV7-9
CDR3 protein: CASSLPSGRSSTDTQYF
CDR3 DNA: TGTGCCAGCAGCTTACCGAGCGGGAGGTCGAGCACAGATACGCAGTATTTT

J gene: TRBJ2-5
D gene: NA
clone size: NA
V gene: TRBV7-6
CDR3 protein: CASSLVSSPQETQYF
CDR3 DNA: TGTGCCAGCAGCTTAGTGTCTAGCCCCCAAGAGACCCAGTACTTC

J gene: TRBJ2-7
D gene: TRBD1
clone size: NA
V gene: TRBV9
CDR3 protein: CANSQARDRVNEQYF
CDR3 DNA: TGTGCCAACAGTCAAGCCCGGGACAGGGTGAACGAGCAGTACTTC

J gene: TRBJ2-7
D gene: NA
clone size: NA
V gene: TRBV5-1
CDR3 protein: CASSQRAGTKVEQYF
CDR3 DNA: TGCGCCAGCAGCCAAAGGGCAGGGACCAAGGTTGAGCAGTACTTC

J gene: TRBJ2-5
D gene: NA
clone size: NA
V gene: TRBV4-1
CDR3 protein: CASSQSLQETQYF
CDR3 DNA: TGCGCCAGCAGCCAGTCTTTACAAGAGACCCAGTACTTC

J gene: TRBJ2-1
D gene: TRBD2
clone size: NA
V gene: TRBV7-6
CDR3 protein: CASSPLAGIYNEQFF
CDR3 DNA: TGTGCCAGCAGCCCTCTAGCGGGAATTTACAATGAGCAGTTCTTC

J gene: TRBJ2-4
D gene: NA
clone size: NA
V gene: TRBV7-2
CDR3 protein: CASSPGPALLAKNIQYF
CDR3 DNA: TGTGCCAGCAGCCCGGGCCCAGCCTTATTAGCCAAAAACATTCAGTACTTC

J gene: TRBJ2-1
D gene: TRBD1
clone size: NA
V gene: TRBV27
CDR3 protein: CASSPGQGLEQFF
CDR3 DNA: TGTGCCAGCAGTCCGGGACAGGGATTGGAGCAGTTCTTC

J gene: TRBJ2-3
D gene: NA
clone size: once
V gene: TRBV27
CDR3 protein: CASREEGLTDTQYF
CDR3 DNA: TGTGCCAGCCGAGAGGAGGGGCTCACAGATACGCAGTATTTT

J gene: TRBJ1-2
D gene: TRBD1
clone size: NA
V gene: TRBV5-5
CDR3 protein: CASSKGQGLPYGYTF
CDR3 DNA: TGTGCCAGCAGCAAGGGACAGGGTTTGCCCTATGGCTACACCTTC

J gene: TRBJ1-1
D gene: NA
clone size: NA
V gene: TRBV5-6
CDR3 protein: CASSLEEGKAFF
CDR3 DNA: TGTGCCAGCAGCTTGGAGGAGGGGAAAGCTTTCTTT

J gene: TRBJ2-2
D gene: TRBD1
clone size: NA
V gene: TRBV30
CDR3 protein: CAWSRVTGATGELFF
CDR3 DNA: TGTGCCTGGAGTAGGGTGACAGGGGCTACCGGGGAGCTGTTTTTT

J gene: TRBJ1-3
D gene: NA
clone size: NA
V gene: TRBV5-6
CDR3 protein: CASSLFPSINTIYF
CDR3 DNA: TGTGCCAGCAGCTTGTTCCCCAGCATAAACACCATATATTTT

J gene: TRBJ1-4
D gene: NA
clone size: NA
V gene: TRBV27
CDR3 protein: CASSQNPVGEKLFF
CDR3 DNA: TGTGCCAGCAGTCAGAATCCAGTAGGAGAAAAACTGTTTTTT

J gene: TRBJ2-5
D gene: TRBD2
clone size: NA
V gene: TRBV9
CDR3 protein: CASSVAKLAGGPETQYF
CDR3 DNA: TGTGCCAGCAGCGTAGCGAAGCTAGCGGGGGGGCCCGAGACCCAGTACTTC

J gene: TRBJ2-7
D gene: TRBD2
clone size: NA
V gene: TRBV7-9
CDR3 protein: CASSGSSGRPTYEQYF
CDR3 DNA: TGTGCCAGCAGCGGCTCGAGCGGGAGGCCAACCTACGAGCAGTACTTC

J gene: TRBJ2-1
D gene: NA
clone size: once
V gene: TRBV9
CDR3 protein: CASSKTGAANNEQFF
CDR3 DNA: TGTGCCAGCAGCAAAACCGGGGCAGCAAACAATGAGCAGTTCTTC

J gene: TRBJ2-7
D gene: TRBD2
clone size: NA
V gene: TRBV5-8
CDR3 protein: CASSLGLLAEGFYEQYF
CDR3 DNA: TGTGCCAGCAGCTTGGGCCTCCTAGCGGAGGGTTTCTACGAGCAGTACTTC

J gene: TRBJ1-6
D gene: TRBD1
clone size: NA
V gene: TRBV7-9
CDR3 protein: CASSFRDSQNSPLHF
CDR3 DNA: TGTGCCAGCAGCTTCCGGGACAGCCAGAATTCACCCCTCCACTTT

J gene: TRBJ1-2
D gene: TRBD1
clone size: NA
V gene: TRBV4-1
CDR3 protein: CASSQGRWRGRIYGYTF
CDR3 DNA: TGCGCCAGCAGCCAGGGTAGATGGAGGGGGCGCATCTATGGCTACACCTTC

J gene: TRBJ1-3
D gene: TRBD1
clone size: NA
V gene: TRBV4-1
CDR3 protein: CASSLTGASGNTIYF
CDR3 DNA: TGCGCCAGCAGCCTAACAGGGGCTAGTGGAAACACCATATATTTT

J gene: TRBJ2-7
D gene: TRBD1
clone size: NA
V gene: TRBV5-1
CDR3 protein: CASSLGQGIPYEQYF
CDR3 DNA: TGCGCCAGCAGCTTGGGACAGGGTATTCCCTACGAGCAGTACTTC

J gene: TRBJ1-1
D gene: NA
clone size: NA
V gene: TRBV30
CDR3 protein: CAWTTVNTEAFF
CDR3 DNA: TGTGCCTGGACCACAGTGAACACTGAAGCTTTCTTT

J gene: TRBJ1-4
D gene: TRBD1
clone size: NA
V gene: TRBV28
CDR3 protein: CASSEDRVLPNEKLFF
CDR3 DNA: TGTGCCAGCAGTGAGGACAGGGTACTACCTAATGAAAAACTGTTTTTT

J gene: TRBJ2-7
D gene: TRBD1
clone size: NA
V gene: TRBV4-1
CDR3 protein: CASSQDLSQGVAEQYF
CDR3 DNA: TGCGCCAGCAGCCAAGATCTCTCTCAGGGGGTGGCCGAGCAGTACTTC

J gene: TRBJ2-7
D gene: NA
clone size: NA
V gene: TRBV5-5
CDR3 protein: CASSLLRLSIYEQYF
CDR3 DNA: TGTGCCAGCAGCTTGTTGCGACTGTCGATCTACGAGCAGTACTTC

J gene: TRBJ1-1
D gene: NA
clone size: NA
V gene: TRBV7-2
CDR3 protein: CASSSLPVFTEAFF
CDR3 DNA: TGTGCCAGCAGCTCCCTTCCCGTTTTCACTGAAGCTTTCTTT

J gene: TRBJ2-7
D gene: NA
clone size: NA
V gene: TRBV9
CDR3 protein: CASSVDAGVSYEQYF
CDR3 DNA: TGTGCCAGCAGCGTAGACGCAGGGGTCTCCTACGAGCAGTACTTC

J gene: TRBJ2-7
D gene: TRBD2
clone size: once
V gene: TRBV7-2
CDR3 protein: CASSLEAGVTYEQYF
CDR3 DNA: TGTGCCAGCAGCTTAGAAGCGGGAGTGACCTACGAGCAGTACTTC

J gene: TRBJ2-1
D gene: NA
clone size: many
V gene: TRBV5-4
CDR3 protein: CASSLELAESAEQFF
CDR3 DNA: TGTGCCAGCAGCTTGGAGCTAGCTGAGTCGGCGGAGCAGTTCTTC

J gene: TRBJ2-5
D gene: NA
clone size: once
V gene: TRBV5-1
CDR3 protein: CASSFEGGRETQYF
CDR3 DNA: TGCGCCAGCAGCTTTGAGGGAGGAAGGGAGACCCAGTACTTC

J gene: TRBJ2-4
D gene: NA
clone size: NA
V gene: TRBV21-1
CDR3 protein: CASSLGTALAKNIQYF
CDR3 DNA: TGTGCCAGCAGCCTAGGTACAGCACTAGCCAAAAACATTCAGTACTTC

J gene: TRBJ1-6
D gene: NA
clone size: NA
V gene: TRBV28
CDR3 protein: CASSLGANSPLHF
CDR3 DNA: TGTGCCAGCAGTCTCGGGGCCAATTCACCCCTCCACTTT

J gene: TRBJ2-3
D gene: TRBD2
clone size: NA
V gene: TRBV4-1
CDR3 protein: CASKGTSGIFSTDTQYF
CDR3 DNA: TGCGCCAGCAAGGGGACTAGCGGGATCTTTAGCACAGATACGCAGTATTTT

J gene: TRBJ2-1
D gene: NA
clone size: NA
V gene: TRBV7-2
CDR3 protein: CASSLVAAPLLSSYNEQFF
CDR3 DNA: TGTGCCAGCAGCTTAGTAGCGGCGCCTTTGCTAAGCTCCTACAATGAGCAGTTCTTC

J gene: TRBJ2-2
D gene: TRBD1
clone size: once
V gene: TRBV6-5
CDR3 protein: CASSRDRAGGELFF
CDR3 DNA: TGTGCCAGCAGTCGCGACAGGGCAGGCGGGGAGCTGTTTTTT

J gene: TRBJ2-2
D gene: NA
clone size: NA
V gene: TRBV4-1
CDR3 protein: CASSQEPGDAGELFF
CDR3 DNA: TGCGCCAGCAGCCAAGAACCGGGAGACGCCGGGGAGCTGTTTTTT

J gene: TRBJ2-2
D gene: TRBD2
clone size: NA
V gene: TRBV9
CDR3 protein: CASSASGGPNTGELFF
CDR3 DNA: TGTGCCAGCAGCGCTAGCGGGGGCCCTAACACCGGGGAGCTGTTTTTT

J gene: TRBJ2-1
D gene: NA
clone size: NA
V gene: TRBV7-6
CDR3 protein: CASSLDPGSYNEQFF
CDR3 DNA: TGTGCCAGCAGCTTAGATCCGGGGTCCTACAATGAGCAGTTCTTC

J gene: TRBJ2-3
D gene: TRBD2
clone size: NA
V gene: TRBV4-2
CDR3 protein: CASSYGGDYFRLDTQYF
CDR3 DNA: TGTGCCAGCAGCTACGGGGGGGATTATTTTCGGTTAGATACGCAGTATTTT

J gene: TRBJ2-1
D gene: NA
clone size: NA
V gene: TRBV29-1
CDR3 protein: CSVEGLYNEQFF
CDR3 DNA: TGCAGCGTTGAAGGGCTGTACAATGAGCAGTTCTTC

J gene: TRBJ2-7
D gene: TRBD1
clone size: NA
V gene: TRBV19
CDR3 protein: CASSLRQGRGEQYF
CDR3 DNA: TGTGCCAGTAGTTTGCGACAGGGCCGGGGCGAGCAGTACTTC

J gene: TRBJ2-3
D gene: NA
clone size: once
V gene: TRBV6-1
CDR3 protein: CASSVTRGDTQYF
CDR3 DNA: TGTGCCAGCAGCGTTACCCGGGGGGATACGCAGTATTTT

J gene: TRBJ2-1
D gene: NA
clone size: NA
V gene: TRBV15
CDR3 protein: CATSREDFYNEQFF
CDR3 DNA: TGTGCCACCAGCAGAGAAGATTTCTACAATGAGCAGTTCTTC